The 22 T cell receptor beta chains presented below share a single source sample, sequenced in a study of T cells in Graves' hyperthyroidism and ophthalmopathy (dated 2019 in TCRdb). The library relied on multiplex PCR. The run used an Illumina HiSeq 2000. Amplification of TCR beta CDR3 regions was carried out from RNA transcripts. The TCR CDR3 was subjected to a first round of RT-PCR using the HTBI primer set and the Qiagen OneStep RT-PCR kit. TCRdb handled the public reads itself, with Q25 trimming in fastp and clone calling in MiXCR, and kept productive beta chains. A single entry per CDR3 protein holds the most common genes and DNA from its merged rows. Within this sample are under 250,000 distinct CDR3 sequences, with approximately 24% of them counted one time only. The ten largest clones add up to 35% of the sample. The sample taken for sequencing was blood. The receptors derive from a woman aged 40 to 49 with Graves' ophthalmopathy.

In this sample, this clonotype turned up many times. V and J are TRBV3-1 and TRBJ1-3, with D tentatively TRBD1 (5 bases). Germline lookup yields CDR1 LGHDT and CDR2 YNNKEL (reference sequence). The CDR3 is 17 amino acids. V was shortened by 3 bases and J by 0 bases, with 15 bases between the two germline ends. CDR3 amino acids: CASSHAPGPGSGNTIYF. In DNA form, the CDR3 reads TGTGCCAGCAGCCATGCGCCGGGACCCGGCTCTGGAAACACCATATATTTT.

The CDR3 DNA reads as TGCGCCAGCAGCTTGGCGGAGGGCGGGGAGCTGTTTTTT. Its protein is CASSLAEGGELFF. The rearrangement uses TRBV5-1 and TRBJ2-2; a possible D gene is TRBD2 (6 bases). V lost 0 bases, J lost 7 bases, and 7 bases lay in between. The germline V gene has CDR1 SGHRS and CDR2 YFSETQ. CDR3 length: 13 residues.

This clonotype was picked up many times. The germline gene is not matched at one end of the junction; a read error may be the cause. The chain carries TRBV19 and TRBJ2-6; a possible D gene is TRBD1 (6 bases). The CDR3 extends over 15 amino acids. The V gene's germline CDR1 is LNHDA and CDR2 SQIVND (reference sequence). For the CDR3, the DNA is TGTGCTAGTACAGGGTACGACTCTGGGGCCAGCGTCCTGACTTTC. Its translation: CASTGYDSGASVLTF.

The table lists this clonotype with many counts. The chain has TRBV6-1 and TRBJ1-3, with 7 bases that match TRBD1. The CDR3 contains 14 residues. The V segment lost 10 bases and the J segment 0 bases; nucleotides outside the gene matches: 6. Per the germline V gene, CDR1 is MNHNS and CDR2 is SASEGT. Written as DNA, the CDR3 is TGTGCCACCCGACGGACAGGCTCTGGAAACACCATATATTTT. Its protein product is CATRRTGSGNTIYF.

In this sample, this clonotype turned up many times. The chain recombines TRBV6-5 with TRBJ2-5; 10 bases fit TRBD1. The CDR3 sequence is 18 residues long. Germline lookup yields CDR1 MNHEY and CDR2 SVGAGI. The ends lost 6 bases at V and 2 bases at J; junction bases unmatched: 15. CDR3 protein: CASSPVPGQGKGQETQYF. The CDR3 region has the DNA TGTGCCAGCAGCCCTGTCCCGGGACAGGGGAAGGGGCAAGAGACCCAGTACTTC.

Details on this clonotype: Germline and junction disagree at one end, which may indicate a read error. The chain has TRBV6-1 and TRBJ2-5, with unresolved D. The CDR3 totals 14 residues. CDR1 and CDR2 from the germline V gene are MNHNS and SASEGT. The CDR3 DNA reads TGTGCCCGCAGTGAAGCGATTCAGAGAGGGACCCAGTACTTC. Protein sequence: CARSEAIQRGTQYF.

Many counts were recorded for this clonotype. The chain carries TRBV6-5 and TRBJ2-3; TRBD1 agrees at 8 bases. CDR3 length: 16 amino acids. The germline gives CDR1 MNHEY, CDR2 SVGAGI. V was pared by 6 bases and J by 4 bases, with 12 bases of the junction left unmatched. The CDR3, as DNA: TGTGCCAGCAGCCCCGACCACTCGACAGGGGCAGATACGCAGTATTTT. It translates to CASSPDHSTGADTQYF.

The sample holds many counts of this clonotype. CDR3 in DNA: TGTGCCAGTAGTATCGGCACGGATAGCAATCAGCCCCAGCATTTT. As protein: CASSIGTDSNQPQHF. The chain links TRBV19 to TRBJ1-5; D unresolved. The CDR3 is 15 amino acids. V dropped 3 bases and J dropped 0 bases, with 9 bases sitting between them. Germline lookup yields CDR1 LNHDA and CDR2 SQIVND (reference sequence).

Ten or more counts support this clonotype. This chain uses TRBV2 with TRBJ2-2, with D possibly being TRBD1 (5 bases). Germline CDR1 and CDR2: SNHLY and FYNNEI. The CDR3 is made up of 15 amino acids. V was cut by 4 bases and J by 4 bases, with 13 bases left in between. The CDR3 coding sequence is TGTGCCAGCAGTGGCGGCGGCAGGGTCACCGGGGAGCTGTTTTTT. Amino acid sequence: CASSGGGRVTGELFF.

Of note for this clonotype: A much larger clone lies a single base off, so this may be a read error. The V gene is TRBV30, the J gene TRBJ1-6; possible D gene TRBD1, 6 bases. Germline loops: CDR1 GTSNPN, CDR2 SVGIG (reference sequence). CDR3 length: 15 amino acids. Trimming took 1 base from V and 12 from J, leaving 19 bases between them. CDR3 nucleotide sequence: TGTGCCTGGAGTGCCCCGGGGCAGGGGCATTTACCCCTCCACTTT. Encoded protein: CAWSAPGQGHLPLHF.

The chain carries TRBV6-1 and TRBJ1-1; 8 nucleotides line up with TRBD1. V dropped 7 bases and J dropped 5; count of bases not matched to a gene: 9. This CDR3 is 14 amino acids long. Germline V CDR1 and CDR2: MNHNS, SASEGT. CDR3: CASKLQGAWTEAFF. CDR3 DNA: TGTGCCAGCAAGCTGCAGGGGGCTTGGACTGAAGCTTTCTTT.

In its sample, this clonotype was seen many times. The CDR3 protein is CASRELAGETYEQYF. Here the CDR3 DNA reads TGTGCCAGCAGAGAACTAGCGGGAGAAACCTACGAGCAGTACTTC. J is TRBJ2-7 and V is TRBV11-2, with TRBD2 matching over 11 bases. This CDR3 is built from 15 residues. Trimming cost V 6 bases and J 2 bases; bases outside gene matches: 6. Germline V gives CDR1 SGHAT, CDR2 FQNNGV.

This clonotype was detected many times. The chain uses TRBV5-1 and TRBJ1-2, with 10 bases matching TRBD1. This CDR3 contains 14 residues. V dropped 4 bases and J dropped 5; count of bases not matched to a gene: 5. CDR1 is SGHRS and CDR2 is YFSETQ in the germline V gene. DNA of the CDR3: TGCGCCAGCAGCCCGACGGGACAGGGGTATGGCTACACCTTC. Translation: CASSPTGQGYGYTF.

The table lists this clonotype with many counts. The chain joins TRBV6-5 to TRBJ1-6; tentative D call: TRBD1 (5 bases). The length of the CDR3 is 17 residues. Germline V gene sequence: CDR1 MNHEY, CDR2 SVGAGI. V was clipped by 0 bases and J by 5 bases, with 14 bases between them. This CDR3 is CASSYSRGRTNNSPLHF. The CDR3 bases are TGTGCCAGCAGTTACTCGAGAGGAAGGACAAATAATTCACCCCTCCACTTT.

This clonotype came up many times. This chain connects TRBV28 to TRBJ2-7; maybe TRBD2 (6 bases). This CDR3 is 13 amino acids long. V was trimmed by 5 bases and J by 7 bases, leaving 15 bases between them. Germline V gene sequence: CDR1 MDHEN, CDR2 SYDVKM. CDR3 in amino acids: CASSGGALREQYF. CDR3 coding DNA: TGTGCCAGCAGTGGCGGGGCCCTCAGAGAGCAGTACTTC.

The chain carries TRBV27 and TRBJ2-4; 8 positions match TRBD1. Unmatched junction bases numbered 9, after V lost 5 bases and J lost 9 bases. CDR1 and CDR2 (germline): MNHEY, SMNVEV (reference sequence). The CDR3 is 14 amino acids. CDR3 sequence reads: CASSRQGLGSIQYF. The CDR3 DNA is TGTGCCAGCAGTAGACAGGGGTTGGGGAGCATTCAGTACTTC.

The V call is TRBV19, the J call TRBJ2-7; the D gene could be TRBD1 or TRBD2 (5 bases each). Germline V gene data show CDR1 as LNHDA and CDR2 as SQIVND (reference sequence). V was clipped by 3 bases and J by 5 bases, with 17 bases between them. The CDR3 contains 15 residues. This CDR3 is CASSIMGRLSHEQYF. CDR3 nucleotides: TGTGCCAGTAGTATTATGGGACGGCTTAGCCACGAGCAGTACTTC.

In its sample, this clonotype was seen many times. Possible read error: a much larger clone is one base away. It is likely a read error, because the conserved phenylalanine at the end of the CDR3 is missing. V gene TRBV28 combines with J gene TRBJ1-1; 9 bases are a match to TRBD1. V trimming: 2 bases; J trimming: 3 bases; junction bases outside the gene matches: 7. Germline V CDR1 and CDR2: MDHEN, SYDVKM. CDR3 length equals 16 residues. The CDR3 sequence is CASSLPKQGAYTEAFL. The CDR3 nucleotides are TGTGCCAGCAGTTTACCGAAACAGGGGGCGTACACTGAAGCTTTCCTT.

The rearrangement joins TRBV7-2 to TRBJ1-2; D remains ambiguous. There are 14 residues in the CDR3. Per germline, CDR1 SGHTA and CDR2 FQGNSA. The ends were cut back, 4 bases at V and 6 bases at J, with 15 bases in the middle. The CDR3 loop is CASSSSGREHGYTF. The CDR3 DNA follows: TGTGCCAGCAGCTCGTCCGGGCGGGAGCATGGCTACACCTTC.

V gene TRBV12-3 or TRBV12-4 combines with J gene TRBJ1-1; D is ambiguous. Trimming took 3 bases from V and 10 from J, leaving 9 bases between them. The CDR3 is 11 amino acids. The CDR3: CASSFREGAFF. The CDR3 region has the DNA TGTGCCAGCAGTTTTAGGGAAGGAGCTTTCTTT.

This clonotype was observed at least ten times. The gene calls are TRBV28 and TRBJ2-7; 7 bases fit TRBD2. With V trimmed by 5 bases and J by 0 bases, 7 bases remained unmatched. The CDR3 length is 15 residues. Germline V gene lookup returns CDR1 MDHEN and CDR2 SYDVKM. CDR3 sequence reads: CASSRGLVVSYEQYF. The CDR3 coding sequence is TGTGCCAGCAGTCGCGGACTAGTCGTCTCCTACGAGCAGTACTTC.

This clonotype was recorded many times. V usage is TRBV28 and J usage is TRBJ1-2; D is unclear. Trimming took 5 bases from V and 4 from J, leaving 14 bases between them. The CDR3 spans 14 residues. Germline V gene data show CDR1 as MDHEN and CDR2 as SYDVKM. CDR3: CASSPAGPFYGYTF. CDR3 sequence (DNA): TGTGCCAGCAGTCCTGCCGGGCCTTTCTATGGCTACACCTTC.